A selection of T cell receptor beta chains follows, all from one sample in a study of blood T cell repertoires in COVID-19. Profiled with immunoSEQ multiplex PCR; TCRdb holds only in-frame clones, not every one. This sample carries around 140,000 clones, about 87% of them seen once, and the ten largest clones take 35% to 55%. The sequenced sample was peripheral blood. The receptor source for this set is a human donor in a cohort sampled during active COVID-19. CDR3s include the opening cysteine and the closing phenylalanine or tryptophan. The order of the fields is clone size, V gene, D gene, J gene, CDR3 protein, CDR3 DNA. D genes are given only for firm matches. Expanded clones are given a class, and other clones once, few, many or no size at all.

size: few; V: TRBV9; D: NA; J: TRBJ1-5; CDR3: CASSAGNSNQPQHF; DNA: TGTGCCAGCAGCGCGGGGAATAGCAATCAGCCCCAGCATTTT
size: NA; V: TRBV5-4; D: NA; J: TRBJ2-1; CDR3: CASSLGGQFNEQFF; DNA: TGTGCCAGCAGCTTGGGTGGTCAGTTCAATGAGCAGTTCTTC
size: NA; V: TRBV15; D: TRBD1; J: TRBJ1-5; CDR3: CATSRYLPGTGVYSNQPQHF; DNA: TGTGCCACCAGCAGATACCTCCCCGGGACAGGCGTTTATAGCAATCAGCCCCAGCATTTT
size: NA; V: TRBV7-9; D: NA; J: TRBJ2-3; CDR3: CASSLAGAADTQYF; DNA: TGTGCCAGCAGCTTAGCGGGCGCAGCTGATACGCAGTATTTT
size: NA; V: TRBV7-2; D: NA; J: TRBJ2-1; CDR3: CASSLDSSSYNEQFF; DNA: TGTGCCAGCAGCTTGGACAGCAGCTCCTACAATGAGCAGTTCTTC
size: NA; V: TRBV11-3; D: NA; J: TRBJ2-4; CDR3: CASSRQVDAQYF; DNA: TGTGCCAGCAGCCGCCAGGTGGATGCCCAGTACTTC
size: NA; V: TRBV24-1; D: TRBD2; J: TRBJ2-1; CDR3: CATSVTSGIKQFF; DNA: TGTGCCACCAGTGTTACTAGCGGGATCAAGCAGTTCTTC
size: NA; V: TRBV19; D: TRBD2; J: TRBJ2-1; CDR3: CACLAGEGNEQFF; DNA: TGTGCCTGCCTAGCGGGAGAAGGAAATGAGCAGTTCTTC
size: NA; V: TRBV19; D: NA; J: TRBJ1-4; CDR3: CASSIVQLNEKLFF; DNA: TGTGCCAGTAGTATCGTGCAGTTAAATGAAAAACTGTTTTTT
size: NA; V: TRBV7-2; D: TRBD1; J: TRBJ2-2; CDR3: CASNLWDRGMVGELFF; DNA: TGTGCCAGCAACCTTTGGGACAGGGGAATGGTCGGGGAGCTGTTTTTT
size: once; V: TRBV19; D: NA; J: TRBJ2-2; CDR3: CASSLPSGAGELFF; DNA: TGTGCCAGTAGTCTACCGTCAGGGGCCGGGGAGCTGTTTTTT
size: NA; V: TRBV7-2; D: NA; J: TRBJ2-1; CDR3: CASSSPSERSNEQFF; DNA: TGTGCCAGCAGCTCTCCTAGCGAGAGGAGCAATGAGCAGTTCTTC
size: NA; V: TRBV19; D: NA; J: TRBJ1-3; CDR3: CATNGGSGNTIYF; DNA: TGTGCCACTAACGGGGGATCCGGAAACACCATATATTTT
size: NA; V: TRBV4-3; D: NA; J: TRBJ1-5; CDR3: CASSQDPGDRPQHF; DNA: TGCGCCAGCAGCCAAGATCCCGGGGATCGGCCCCAGCATTTT
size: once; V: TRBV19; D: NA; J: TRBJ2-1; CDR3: CASSFEAFPSYNEQFF; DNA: TGTGCCAGTAGTTTTGAAGCCTTCCCCTCCTACAATGAGCAGTTCTTC
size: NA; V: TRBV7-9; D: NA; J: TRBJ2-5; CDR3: CASSLSQGRQETQYF; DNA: TGTGCCAGCAGCTTATCACAGGGAAGGCAAGAGACCCAGTACTTC
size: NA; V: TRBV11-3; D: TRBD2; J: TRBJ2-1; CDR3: CASSLDRAGGQYNEQFF; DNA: TGTGCCAGCAGCTTAGATCGAGCGGGGGGGCAATACAATGAGCAGTTCTTC
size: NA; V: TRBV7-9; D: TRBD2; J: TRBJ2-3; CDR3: CASSLSGGSTDTQYF; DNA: TGTGCCAGCAGCTTAAGCGGGGGCAGCACAGATACGCAGTATTTT
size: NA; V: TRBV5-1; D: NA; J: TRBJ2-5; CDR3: CASSLPGAEETQYF; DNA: TGCGCCAGCAGCCTTCCTGGGGCTGAAGAGACCCAGTACTTC
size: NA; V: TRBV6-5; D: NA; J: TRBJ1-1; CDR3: CASANRRDTEAFF; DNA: TGTGCCAGCGCTAACAGGAGGGACACTGAAGCTTTCTTT
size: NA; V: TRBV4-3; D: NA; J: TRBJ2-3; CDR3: CASSQDSGTDTQYF; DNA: TGCGCCAGCAGCCAAGATTCAGGGACAGATACGCAGTATTTT
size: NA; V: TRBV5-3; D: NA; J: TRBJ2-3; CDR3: CARSGILADTQYF; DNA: TGTGCCAGATCCGGGATCCTCGCAGATACGCAGTATTTT
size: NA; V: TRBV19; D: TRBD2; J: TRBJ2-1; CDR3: CASSRGLAGVGEQFF; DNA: TGTGCCAGTAGTAGAGGACTAGCGGGAGTGGGAGAGCAGTTCTTC
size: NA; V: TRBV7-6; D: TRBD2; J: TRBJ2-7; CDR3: CASSNPGTSSNEQYF; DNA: TGTGCCAGCAGCAATCCCGGGACTAGCTCCAACGAGCAGTACTTC
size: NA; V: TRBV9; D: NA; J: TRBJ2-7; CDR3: CASSRGDSPYEQYF; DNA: TGTGCCAGCAGCCGGGGAGACTCACCCTACGAGCAGTACTTC
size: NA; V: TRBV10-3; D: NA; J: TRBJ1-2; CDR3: CAISESNRVSGYGYTF; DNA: TGTGCCATCAGTGAGTCGAACAGGGTTTCGGGCTATGGCTACACCTTC
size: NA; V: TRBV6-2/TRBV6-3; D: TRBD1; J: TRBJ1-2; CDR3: CASSYTGTGLGYTF; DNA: TGTGCCAGCAGTTACACCGGGACAGGTCTTGGCTACACCTTC
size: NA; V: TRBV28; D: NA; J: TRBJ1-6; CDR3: CASTQGSRSPLHF; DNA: TGTGCCAGCACCCAGGGTTCGCGTTCACCCCTCCACTTT
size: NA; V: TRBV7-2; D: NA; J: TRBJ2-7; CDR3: CASSLRRQYYEQYF; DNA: TGTGCCAGCAGCTTACGGCGACAGTACTACGAGCAGTACTTC
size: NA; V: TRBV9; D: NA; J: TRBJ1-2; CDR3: CASSAQGLRGYTF; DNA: TGTGCCAGCAGCGCTCAGGGGTTGCGGGGCTACACCTTC
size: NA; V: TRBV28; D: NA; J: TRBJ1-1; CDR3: CASRVYRERAFF; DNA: TGTGCCAGCAGAGTATATCGGGAGCGAGCTTTCTTT
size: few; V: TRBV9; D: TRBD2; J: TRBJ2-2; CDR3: CASSPRSGGDGELFF; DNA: TGTGCCAGCAGCCCCCGTAGCGGGGGGGACGGGGAGCTGTTTTTT
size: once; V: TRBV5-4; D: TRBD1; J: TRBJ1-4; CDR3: CASSKGTGQSNEKLFF; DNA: TGTGCCAGCAGCAAGGGGACAGGGCAGTCTAATGAAAAACTGTTTTTT
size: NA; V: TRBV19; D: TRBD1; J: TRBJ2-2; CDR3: CASTPGQTNTGELFF; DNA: TGTGCCAGTACCCCGGGACAGACGAACACCGGGGAGCTGTTTTTT
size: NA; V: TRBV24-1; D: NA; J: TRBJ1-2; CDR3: CATSDLIRGHGYTF; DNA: TGTGCCACCAGTGATTTGATCAGGGGCCATGGCTACACCTTC
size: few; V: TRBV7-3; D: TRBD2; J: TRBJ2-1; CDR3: CASSPSGGAGNEQFF; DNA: TGTGCCAGCAGCCCTAGCGGGGGGGCCGGGAATGAGCAGTTCTTC
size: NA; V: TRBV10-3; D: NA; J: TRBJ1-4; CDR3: CAISGEGADRYNEKLFF; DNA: TGTGCCATCAGTGGGGAAGGGGCGGACCGTTATAATGAAAAACTGTTTTTT
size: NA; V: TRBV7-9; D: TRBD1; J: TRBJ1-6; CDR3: CASSLGTGANSYNSPLHF; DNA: TGTGCCAGCAGCTTAGGGACAGGGGCAAATTCCTATAATTCACCCCTCCACTTT
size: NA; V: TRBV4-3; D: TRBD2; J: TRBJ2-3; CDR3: CASSRNYLLAGRSTDTQYF; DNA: TGCGCCAGCAGCCGAAACTACCTACTAGCGGGCAGGAGCACAGATACGCAGTATTTT
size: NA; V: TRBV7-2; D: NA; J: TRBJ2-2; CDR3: CASSLWTANTGELFF; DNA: TGTGCCAGCAGCTTGTGGACAGCAAACACCGGGGAGCTGTTTTTT
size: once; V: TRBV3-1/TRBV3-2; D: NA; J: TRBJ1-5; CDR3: CASSQAAANQPQHF; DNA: TGTGCCAGCAGCCAAGCGGCAGCGAATCAGCCCCAGCATTTT